This T cell receptor beta chain emerged from a study of CD8+CD57+ T cells in acquired aplastic anemia (dated by TCRdb to 2017 to 2018). With respect to the entire study: On average, sorted CD4+ and CD8+ cells yielded 3.2 ug of extracted DNA, with a range of about 0.17 to 27.4 ug. An average of about 10 million reads for CD4+ cells and approximately 11 million reads for CD8+ cells was obtained from healthy donor samples.

Inclusive of the bounding cysteine and phenylalanine, the CDR3 is 13 residues long. Only CDR3 DNA is held: 39 bases, read in frame from base 1. At the junction V is shortened by 5 bases and J by 7 bases, with 9 bases in between. CDR1 and CDR2 were assigned from the germline V gene (reference sequence) as LGHDT and YNNKEL. Results and caveats for the whole study, not just this receptor: Twenty-nine CD8+ CDR3 sequences were found to be shared between patients and controls, but these sequences appeared to be highly expressed in patients and within the immunodominant clones of the patients. CD8+ Simpson's diversity did not differ significantly between patients and healthy controls (P=0.060).

The study deep-sequenced TCR repertoires of sorted CD4+ and CD8+ blood T cells from severe aplastic anemia patients and healthy subjects. Ficoll-Paque density gradient centrifugation was used to isolate peripheral blood mononuclear cells. Before DNA extraction, CD4+ and CD8+ T cells were sorted by FACS or by magnetic beads. This clonotype was picked up many times. The antigen this receptor binds is unknown. Per-base quality was not reported, and no clone a single base away is much larger than it. Genomic DNA served as template for TCR beta VDJ combination and CDR3 sequence profiling. TCR repertoire sequencing was run on an Illumina HiSeq 2000. From the authors' description of their analysis: TRBV/TRBJ rearrangement plots, CDR3 size and DJ length profiles, and Simpson's diversity index were used to assess repertoires. The most abundant DNA sequence in the deep sequencing data was taken as the immunodominant clone. CDR3 amino acid sequences were screened for sharing across subjects and were compared with published repertoires and the VDJdb database. The raw public reads went through TCRdb reprocessing: fastp at Q25, MiXCR clone calling, in-frame beta chains kept. Each CDR3 protein appears once, grouped with its most common genes and DNA. The V and J calls come from TCRdb's annotation, not from the publication. Here the sample has about 160,000 distinct CDR3 sequences; around 40% occur a single time. The top ten hold approximately 1% of the sample.

Specimen: sorted CD4+, CD8+, or CD8+CD57+ T cells (not recorded which) from PBMCs. This sequence uses TRBV3-1 and TRBJ1-6; the D gene is unclear. The clonotype was recovered from a human donor in good health. The CDR3 has the sequence CASSSGPNSPLHF. The nucleotide sequence is TGTGCCAGCAGCTCCGGGCCGAATTCACCCCTCCACTTT.